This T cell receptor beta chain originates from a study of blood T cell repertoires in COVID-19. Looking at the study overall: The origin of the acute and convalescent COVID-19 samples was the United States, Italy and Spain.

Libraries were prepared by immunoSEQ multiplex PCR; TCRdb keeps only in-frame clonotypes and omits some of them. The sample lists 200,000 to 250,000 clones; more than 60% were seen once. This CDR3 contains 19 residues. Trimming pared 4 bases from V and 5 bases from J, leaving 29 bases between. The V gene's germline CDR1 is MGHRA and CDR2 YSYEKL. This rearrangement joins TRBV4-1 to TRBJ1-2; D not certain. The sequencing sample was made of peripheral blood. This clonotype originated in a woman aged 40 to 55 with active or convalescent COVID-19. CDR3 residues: CASSLALTSGIRTGYGYTF. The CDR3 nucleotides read TGCGCCAGCAGCCTAGCCCTAACTTCCGGGATCCGGACGGGTTATGGCTACACCTTC.